This T cell receptor (beta chain) appears in the sequencing data of a study of patients and donors after allogeneic stem cell transplantation. This CDR3 is built from 17 residues. Trimming cost V 4 bases and J 2 bases; bases outside gene matches: 10. This clonotype was observed many times. From the RT-PCR reads, TCRdb called clonotypes with MiXCR, one entry per CDR3 protein. The sample has over 400,000 distinct CDR3 sequences, more than 15% seen once. This chain connects TRBV12-3 or TRBV12-4 to TRBJ2-5; 10 nucleotides match TRBD2. The origin of this receptor is a human donor who was either an allogeneic HSCT recipient or a stem cell or donor lymphocyte infusion donor (not recorded which). It is not recorded whose cells these are; they may come from a transplant donor. The specimen was blood, either unsorted or a sorted T cell fraction (not recorded which). The CDR3 protein is CASSSTALAGVQETQYF. For the CDR3, the DNA is TGTGCCAGCAGTTCGACTGCGCTAGCGGGAGTGCAAGAGACCCAGTACTTC.